One sample yielded the 19 T cell receptor beta chains listed below, sequenced in a study of blood T cell repertoires in COVID-19. Libraries were prepared by immunoSEQ multiplex PCR; TCRdb keeps only in-frame clonotypes and omits some of them. The data show some 80,000 clones, with 80% to 85% seen just once and 44% held by the top ten. The sequenced sample was peripheral blood. These receptors all stem from a man of 80 years or more with acute or convalescent COVID-19.

The V call is TRBV18, the J call TRBJ1-1; 8 positions agree with TRBD1. V lost 2 bases to trimming and J lost 6 bases; unmatched junction nucleotides: 8. This CDR3 is built from 15 residues. Germline loops: CDR1 KGHSH, CDR2 LQKENI. CDR3 protein: CASSPGTGGLAEAFF. In nucleotides, the CDR3 is TGTGCCAGCTCACCAGGAACAGGGGGTCTGGCTGAAGCTTTCTTT.

The V and J genes are TRBV5-1 and TRBJ1-5, with 9 bases fitting TRBD1. With 4 bases clipped from V and 6 bases from J, the junction kept 8 bases outside the gene matches. Germline V gene sequence: CDR1 SGHRS, CDR2 YFSETQ. This CDR3 spans 15 amino acids. CDR3 coding DNA: TGCGCCAGCAGCCCCGGGACAGGGACAGTTCAGCCCCAGCATTTT. The encoded protein is CASSPGTGTVQPQHF. Supplemented by reference TRBV5-1 and TRBJ1-5, the full variable domain reads KAGVTQTPRYLIKTRGQQVTLSCSPISGHRSVSWYQQTPGQGLQFLFEYFSETQRNKGNFPGRFSGRQFSNSRSEMNVSTLELGDSALYLCASSPGTGTVQPQHFGDGTRLSIL.

This chain uses TRBV6-5 with TRBJ2-7; 7 nucleotides align to TRBD2. Losses at the gene ends were 0 bases for V and 11 bases for J; bases not matched to a gene: 7. The germline CDR1 and CDR2 sequences are MNHEY and SVGAGI. The CDR3 length is 13 residues. CDR3 sequence: CASSYSKLGREYF. The CDR3 nucleotides are TGTGCCAGCAGTTACTCGAAGTTGGGGAGGGAGTACTTC.

This clone has only one observation. The chain recombines TRBV4-1 with TRBJ2-1; D might be TRBD2 (6 bases). The CDR3 loop spans 16 amino acids. Deletions cut 0 bases from V and 3 bases from J, with 12 bases between. Per the germline V gene, CDR1 is MGHRA and CDR2 is YSYEKL. Here the CDR3 DNA reads TGCGCCAGCAGCCAAGAGGTTGGGAGGATCTACAATGAGCAGTTCTTC. This encodes CASSQEVGRIYNEQFF.

This clone was picked up a small number of times. The rearrangement links TRBV11-2 to TRBJ2-1; maybe TRBD1 (6 bases). V dropped 1 base and J dropped 4 bases, with 14 bases sitting between them. Germline CDR1 reads SGHAT; CDR2 reads FQNNGV. This CDR3 has 16 residues. The CDR3 DNA reads TGTGCCAGCAGCTTAGCACAGGGATATTTTTACAATGAGCAGTTCTTC. Protein sequence: CASSLAQGYFYNEQFF. Based on the CDR3 plus reference TRBV11-2 and TRBJ2-1, the full variable domain is EAGVAQSPRYKIIEKRQSVAFWCNPISGHATLYWYQQILGQGPKLLIQFQNNGVVDDSQLPKDRFSAERLKGVDSTLKIQPAKLEDSAVYLCASSLAQGYFYNEQFFGPGTRLTVL.

The chain uses TRBV3-1 (or the pseudogene TRBV3-2) and TRBJ2-3, with 7 bases identical to TRBD1. Germline trimming cut 3 bases from V and 2 bases from J; bases unmatched to any gene: 8. CDR1 and CDR2 from the germline V gene are LGHDT and YNNKEL (reference sequence). The CDR3 has 16 residues. The chain's CDR3 is CASSHYRGHNTDTQYF. In DNA, the CDR3 is TGTGCCAGCAGCCACTACAGGGGTCATAACACAGATACGCAGTATTTT.

This chain links TRBV18 with TRBJ2-1; 9 bases line up with TRBD2. CDR1 is KGHSH, CDR2 LQKENI, per germline. The CDR3 is made up of 15 amino acids. Trimming at V came to 1 base and at J to 6 bases, leaving 4 bases not matched to a gene. This CDR3 reads CASSPLPLAGNEQFF. The CDR3 nucleotides read TGTGCCAGCTCACCACTACCACTAGCGGGCAATGAGCAGTTCTTC.

The chain joins TRBV19 to TRBJ1-2; a possible D gene is TRBD1 (5 bases). The germline V gene has CDR1 LNHDA and CDR2 SQIVND (reference sequence). Trimming cost V 5 bases and J 3 bases, with 13 bases left between them. CDR3 size: 14 residues. CDR3 protein: CASSPGRDDYGYTF. The CDR3 region has the DNA TGTGCCAGTAGTCCCGGCAGGGATGACTATGGCTACACCTTC.

V is TRBV5-4 and J is TRBJ2-3; 9 bases agree with TRBD2. This CDR3 spans 16 amino acids. CDR1 is SGHNT, CDR2 YYREEE, per germline (reference sequence). With 0 bases clipped from V and 1 base from J, the junction kept 3 bases outside the gene matches. This CDR3 is CASSLALAGGTDTQYF. CDR3 nucleotide sequence: TGTGCCAGCAGCTTGGCTTTAGCGGGAGGCACAGATACGCAGTATTTT.

The chain recombines TRBV19 with TRBJ2-7; tentative D call: TRBD1 (6 bases). Germline CDR1 and CDR2: LNHDA and SQIVND (reference sequence). The CDR3 has 13 amino acids. V lost 3 bases to trimming and J lost 3 bases, with 9 bases between them. The CDR3 region has the DNA TGTGCCAGTAGTATTCGGGACAACTACGAGCAGTACTTC. Protein product: CASSIRDNYEQYF.

The table lists this clone with a count of one. The chain recombines TRBV28 with TRBJ2-1; 11 nucleotides align to TRBD1. The length of the CDR3 is 16 residues. From germline, CDR1 is MDHEN and CDR2 SYDVKM. V shed 5 bases, J shed 4 bases, and the junction held 7 bases outside the gene matches. CDR3 sequence (DNA): TGTGCCAGCAGTCCCGGACAGGGGGCTCCTTACAATGAGCAGTTCTTC. It codes for CASSPGQGAPYNEQFF.

The V call is TRBV4-2, the J call TRBJ2-1; D not certain. Germline assignment: CDR1 LGHNA and CDR2 YNFKEQ. This CDR3 spans 13 amino acids. V shed 0 bases and J shed 7 bases, with 7 bases lying between them. CDR3 coding DNA: TGTGCCAGCAGCCAAGATTCGCAGAATGAGCAGTTCTTC. Its protein product is CASSQDSQNEQFF.

CDR3 protein: CASRRLAGNEQFF. The CDR3, as DNA: TGTGCCAGCAGGAGACTAGCGGGAAATGAGCAGTTCTTC. The V and J genes are TRBV2 and TRBJ2-1; TRBD2 agrees at 11 bases. The germline CDR1 and CDR2 sequences are SNHLY and FYNNEI. The V segment lost 6 bases and the J segment 7 bases; nucleotides outside the gene matches: 2. The CDR3 contains 13 residues.

This clone has a handful of counts. The J gene is TRBJ1-2, the V gene TRBV5-6, with TRBD1 matching over 8 bases. With 2 bases clipped from V and 1 base from J, the junction kept 4 bases outside the gene matches. Germline V gene sequence: CDR1 SGHDT, CDR2 YYEEEE. The CDR3 loop spans 15 amino acids. This chain's CDR3 is CASSFWDRLNYGYTF. The CDR3 DNA reads TGTGCCAGCAGCTTCTGGGACAGGCTTAACTATGGCTACACCTTC.

This chain uses TRBV6-2 or TRBV6-3 with TRBJ2-3; TRBD2 matches at 9 bases. This CDR3 comprises 18 residues. The germline gives CDR1 MNHEY, CDR2 SVGEGT. The trim removed 5 bases at V and 0 bases at J, leaving 12 bases unmatched. The CDR3 sequence: CASSPATFSGRSTDTQYF. In nucleotides, the CDR3 is TGTGCCAGCAGTCCCGCAACCTTTAGCGGGAGAAGCACAGATACGCAGTATTTT.

V and J are TRBV19 and TRBJ1-2, with D perhaps matching TRBD1 (6 bases). V lost 3 bases to trimming and J lost 4 bases, with 9 bases between them. The CDR3 contains 13 residues. CDR1 LNHDA and CDR2 SQIVND come from the germline V gene (reference sequence). The CDR3 nucleotides are TGTGCCAGTAGTATCGACAGGTTCTATGGCTACACCTTC. Its protein is CASSIDRFYGYTF.

The chain carries TRBV28 and TRBJ1-3; maybe TRBD1 (5 bases). CDR3 length: 13 amino acids. V dropped 4 bases and J dropped 2 bases, with 6 bases sitting between them. Germline lookup yields CDR1 MDHEN and CDR2 SYDVKM. The CDR3 bases are TGTGCCAGCAGTTGGGGGGCTGGAAACACCATATATTTT. This translates into CASSWGAGNTIYF.

The chain couples TRBV5-1 to TRBJ2-1; 10 nucleotides align to TRBD2. Trimming removed 4 bases from V and 10 bases from J; junction bases left unmatched: 11. The CDR3 is 15 residues long. The germline CDR1 and CDR2 sequences are SGHRS and YFSETQ. The DNA of the CDR3 is TGCGCCAGCAGCGCGGGAGGCCTAGCGGGAGCAGAGCAGTTCTTC. As protein: CASSAGGLAGAEQFF.

The chain recombines TRBV30 with TRBJ1-5, with 7 bases matching TRBD1. The germline gives CDR1 GTSNPN, CDR2 SVGIG (reference sequence). This CDR3 spans 16 amino acids. Trimming at V came to 0 bases and at J to 9 bases, leaving 14 bases not matched to a gene. The CDR3 reads CAWSVPRQGGVRPQHF. For the CDR3, the DNA is TGTGCCTGGAGTGTACCCCGACAGGGTGGAGTACGGCCCCAGCATTTT.